The 27 T cell receptor beta chains listed next were all sequenced from one sample in a study of radiation and T cells in renal cell carcinoma. Some clones are missing from TCRdb's copy, which holds only in-frame ones; the method was immunoSEQ multiplex PCR. The sample consists of 150,000 to 200,000 clones, approximately 90% of them appearing once. The sample's time point: blood 4 weeks post-SBRT, at nephrectomy. The sample's treatment: 15 Gy SBRT to primary tumor, nephrectomy 4 weeks later. The source material was blood, sampled from a patient whose treatment included radiotherapy and nephrectomy. The receptors come from a woman between 50 and 59 years old with renal cell carcinoma.

The chain has TRBV7-2 and TRBJ2-1; 9 positions match TRBD2. The junction had 1 base not matched to a gene; V was cut back by 1 base and J by 3 bases. CDR3 length equals 15 residues. Germline assignment: CDR1 SGHTA and CDR2 FQGNSA. The CDR3 protein is CASSLDSGGYNEQFF. The CDR3, as DNA: TGTGCCAGCAGCTTAGATAGCGGGGGCTACAATGAGCAGTTCTTC.

This chain uses TRBV19 with TRBJ2-7, with TRBD1 matching 9 bases. Germline V gene data show CDR1 as LNHDA and CDR2 as SQIVND (reference sequence). This CDR3 is 17 amino acids long. The V segment lost 4 bases and the J segment 2 bases; nucleotides outside the gene matches: 12. Written as DNA, the CDR3 is TGTGCCAGTAGTACAAACTCCGGGACAGGGAGTGCCTACGAGCAGTACTTC. The encoded protein is CASSTNSGTGSAYEQYF.

Notes on this clone: The junction shows a germline mismatch at one end, possibly a read error. This chain uses TRBV19 with TRBJ2-3; unclear D gene. The germline gives CDR1 LNHDA, CDR2 SQIVND (reference sequence). The CDR3 spans 13 residues. The CDR3 protein is CASNIVGSDTQYF. The CDR3, as DNA: TGTGCCAGTAATATAGTGGGGTCGGATACGCAGTATTTT.

This clone was counted a single time. The chain combines TRBV4-1 with TRBJ2-7; no clear D gene. The CDR3 has 14 residues. V lost 6 bases to trimming and J lost 0 bases, with 12 bases between them. Looked up from germline, CDR1 is MGHRA and CDR2 is YSYEKL. CDR3 in amino acids: CASRLTTDSYEQYF. The CDR3 coding sequence is TGCGCCAGCAGACTTACGACGGACTCCTACGAGCAGTACTTC.

The chain links TRBV7-2 to TRBJ2-7, with a tentative D call TRBD2 (5 bases). With 1 base removed from V and 5 bases from J, the gap between germline ends came to 9 bases. CDR3 length: 13 amino acids. CDR1 and CDR2 from the germline V gene are SGHTA and FQGNSA. The CDR3 DNA reads TGTGCCAGCAGCTTAGTTCTGAGGGACGAGCAGTACTTC. Translating it yields CASSLVLRDEQYF.

This chain joins TRBV5-6 and TRBJ2-1; 7 positions match TRBD2. The CDR3 has 17 amino acids. CDR1 and CDR2 from the germline V gene are SGHDT and YYEEEE. Germline trimming cut 0 bases from V and 3 bases from J; bases unmatched to any gene: 9. Here the CDR3 reads CASSLEVIQRGYNEQFF. The CDR3 coding sequence is TGTGCCAGCAGCTTGGAAGTGATCCAGCGGGGCTACAATGAGCAGTTCTTC.

The V call is TRBV19, the J call TRBJ1-5; D perhaps matches TRBD1 (5 bases). Trimming cost V 10 bases and J 3 bases, with 16 bases left between them. This CDR3 contains 14 residues. Germline CDR1 and CDR2: LNHDA and SQIVND (reference sequence). The CDR3 DNA follows: TGTGCCACCTACGGTCGAGGGGTCAATCAGCCCCAGCATTTT. Its translation is CATYGRGVNQPQHF. Full variable domain (outside the CDR3, taken from reference TRBV19 and TRBJ1-5): DGGITQSPKYLFRKEGQNVTLSCEQNLNHDAMYWYRQDPGQGLRLIYYSQIVNDFQKGDIAEGYSVSREKKESFPLTVTSAQKNPTAFYLCATYGRGVNQPQHFGDGTRLSIL.

The chain carries TRBV19 and TRBJ1-2, with a weak D call TRBD1 (5 bases). The CDR3 is 14 residues long. CDR1 and CDR2 from the germline V gene are LNHDA and SQIVND (reference sequence). Trimming pared 1 base from V and 6 bases from J, leaving 12 bases between. CDR3 sequence reads: CASSIGDRTNGYTF. DNA for the CDR3: TGTGCCAGTAGTATAGGTGACAGAACTAATGGCTACACCTTC.

The J gene is TRBJ2-2, the V gene TRBV19; D uncertain. Between the trimmed V and J ends, which lost 4 bases and 5 bases, there was a span of 8 bases. This CDR3 comprises 13 residues. Looked up from germline, CDR1 is LNHDA and CDR2 is SQIVND (reference sequence). The chain's CDR3 is CASSSGRTGELFF. CDR3 DNA sequence: TGTGCCAGTAGTAGCGGACGGACCGGGGAGCTGTTTTTT.

This chain links TRBV2 with TRBJ2-1; 7 nucleotides agree with TRBD1. The V gene's germline CDR1 is SNHLY and CDR2 FYNNEI. The CDR3 contains 15 residues. Germline trimming cut 1 base from V and 8 bases from J; bases unmatched to any gene: 8. The CDR3 region is CASSEEGAIGDEQFF. As DNA, the CDR3 is TGTGCCAGCAGTGAAGAGGGGGCCATCGGCGATGAGCAGTTCTTC.

The V gene is TRBV5-1, the J gene TRBJ1-6, with D uncertain. Germline CDR1 SGHRS, CDR2 YFSETQ. Between the trimmed V and J ends, which lost 5 bases and 8 bases, there was a span of 11 bases. The CDR3 is made up of 13 amino acids. The CDR3 DNA follows: TGCGCCAGCAGGGAAACTTTTGATTCACCCCTCCACTTT. It codes for CASRETFDSPLHF.

The rearrangement links TRBV7-7 to TRBJ2-5; either TRBD1 or TRBD2 may supply D (7 bases each). Per the germline V gene, CDR1 is SSHAT and CDR2 is FNYEAQ (reference sequence). The CDR3 length is 14 residues. In DNA, the CDR3 is TGTGCTAGCGCCTCAGGGGGGGGTAAAGAGACCCAGTACTTC. It specifies CASASGGGKETQYF.

This chain joins TRBV4-3 and TRBJ1-3; D is perhaps TRBD1 (6 bases). This CDR3 is built from 17 residues. Germline V lookup: CDR1 LGHNA, CDR2 YSLEER. V lost 1 base to trimming and J lost 2 bases, with 15 bases between them. In DNA form, the CDR3 reads TGCGCCAGCAGCCAAGGGAGGGGGGGACCCGCTGGAAACACCATATATTTT. It codes for CASSQGRGGPAGNTIYF.

In its sample, this clone was seen once. The rearrangement uses TRBV6-5 and TRBJ2-7, with a possible D match to TRBD1 (6 bases). From germline, CDR1 is MNHEY and CDR2 SVGAGI. The CDR3 runs to 12 residues. The V gene lost 6 bases and the J gene lost 6 bases, with 12 bases spanning the gap. The CDR3 DNA sequence: TGTGCCAGCAGACCACAGGGAAGCGAGCAGTACTTC. Translation: CASRPQGSEQYF.

The V gene is TRBV5-6, the J gene TRBJ2-4, with D perhaps matching TRBD1 (6 bases). The CDR3 length is 16 residues. Trimming took 4 bases from V and 0 from J, leaving 14 bases between them. Germline V lookup: CDR1 SGHDT, CDR2 YYEEEE. For the CDR3, the DNA is TGTGCCAGCAGCAAGCAGGACAGCCTAGCCAAAAACATTCAGTACTTC. Its protein product is CASSKQDSLAKNIQYF.

The V call is TRBV19, the J call TRBJ2-1; TRBD1 matches at 7 bases. V shed 6 bases and J 8 bases; nucleotides not matched to a gene: 7. The germline CDR1 and CDR2 sequences are LNHDA and SQIVND (reference sequence). This CDR3 comprises 13 residues. This chain's CDR3 is CASSNTGDDEQFF. CDR3 coding DNA: TGTGCCAGTAGCAACACAGGGGACGATGAGCAGTTCTTC.

The rearrangement links TRBV5-4 to TRBJ2-3; D call uncertain. The CDR3 is 13 residues long. V shed 0 bases and J shed 10 bases, with 12 bases lying between them. Germline V gene data show CDR1 as SGHNT and CDR2 as YYREEE (reference sequence). The CDR3 nucleotides are TGTGCCAGCAGCTTGGACTCTCCAACGGCGCAGTATTTT. Translating gives CASSLDSPTAQYF.

The chain has TRBV5-1 and TRBJ1-1; TRBD1 might be the D (6 bases). The CDR3 loop spans 14 amino acids. Germline loops: CDR1 SGHRS, CDR2 YFSETQ. V was trimmed by 0 bases and J by 3 bases, leaving 9 bases between them. The CDR3 DNA follows: TGCGCCAGCAGCTTGGAAGGGGGGGACACTGAAGCTTTCTTT. Amino acid sequence: CASSLEGGDTEAFF.

This chain links TRBV18 with TRBJ2-7; 14 nucleotides agree with TRBD2. CDR1 is KGHSH, CDR2 LQKENI, per germline. V shed 5 bases, J shed 3 bases, and the junction held 3 bases outside the gene matches. The CDR3 totals 15 residues. This CDR3 reads CASSDGTSGGYEQYF. CDR3 nucleotide sequence: TGTGCCAGCTCAGACGGGACTAGCGGGGGCTACGAGCAGTACTTC. Filled out from reference TRBV18 and TRBJ2-7, the complete variable domain reads NAGVMQNPRHLVRRRGQEARLRCSPMKGHSHVYWYRQLPEEGLKFMVYLQKENIIDESGMPKERFSAEFPKEGPSILRIQQVVRGDSAAYFCASSDGTSGGYEQYFGPGTRLTVT.

Written as DNA, the CDR3 is TGTGCCAGCAGCTTAGGACAGGTGGGGCCCATAAACCAAGAGACCCAGTACTTC. Encoded protein: CASSLGQVGPINQETQYF. The V gene is TRBV5-5, the J gene TRBJ2-5; 7 bases match TRBD1. With V trimmed by 2 bases and J by 0 bases, 13 bases remained unmatched. The CDR3 is 18 residues long. The V gene's germline CDR1 is SGHKS and CDR2 YYEKEE (reference sequence). Variable domain in full (rest from reference TRBV5-5 and TRBJ2-5): DAGVTQSPTHLIKTRGQQVTLRCSPISGHKSVSWYQQVLGQGPQFIFQYYEKEERGRGNFPDRFSARQFPNYSSELNVNALLLGDSALYLCASSLGQVGPINQETQYFGPGTRLLVL.

The rearrangement joins TRBV9 to TRBJ1-1; 7 nucleotides align to TRBD1. Germline CDR1 reads SGDLS; CDR2 reads YYNGEE. The J segment lost 3 bases and the V segment lost 3 bases, leaving 5 bases of the junction unmatched. This CDR3 is built from 14 residues. The CDR3 loop reads CASSEGARDTEAFF. For the CDR3, the DNA is TGTGCCAGCAGCGAGGGGGCGCGGGACACTGAAGCTTTCTTT.

The J gene is TRBJ2-5, the V gene TRBV9; D call uncertain. CDR1 is SGDLS, CDR2 YYNGEE, per germline. CDR3 size: 16 residues. The V gene lost 0 bases and the J gene lost 5 bases, with 17 bases spanning the gap. CDR3: CASSVALNSLRETQYF. The CDR3 DNA sequence: TGTGCCAGCAGCGTAGCTTTGAACTCCCTACGGGAGACCCAGTACTTC. Drawing the rest from reference TRBV9 and TRBJ2-5, the complete variable domain is DSGVTQTPKHLITATGQRVTLRCSPRSGDLSVYWYQQSLDQGLQFLIQYYNGEERAKGNILERFSAQQFPDLHSELNLSSLELGDSALYFCASSVALNSLRETQYFGPGTRLLVL.

For this clone: One junction end does not reproduce the germline sequence, and a read error may be involved. The rearrangement joins TRBV7-9 to TRBJ2-1; 11 positions match TRBD2. This CDR3 spans 14 amino acids. Germline V lookup: CDR1 SEHNR, CDR2 FQNEAQ (reference sequence). The DNA for the CDR3 is TGTGCCAGCAGCCTAGCGGGGGGACTCAATGAGCAGTTCTTC. It codes for CASSLAGGLNEQFF.

In regard to this clone: In the same sample, other DNA sequences code for this CDR3. Here the CDR3 DNA reads TGTGCCAGCTCACCGCAGGGGGGAGAGACCCAGTACTTC. This sequence encodes CASSPQGGETQYF. The J gene is TRBJ2-5, the V gene TRBV18, with a tentative D call TRBD1 (7 bases). Germline CDR1 reads KGHSH; CDR2 reads LQKENI. Trimming cost V 3 bases and J 4 bases, with 9 bases left between them. The CDR3 spans 13 residues.

The chain carries TRBV19 and TRBJ2-7; 9 nucleotides line up with TRBD1. The germline gives CDR1 LNHDA, CDR2 SQIVND (reference sequence). This CDR3 has 15 residues. After removal of 6 bases from V and 6 bases from J, the junction contained 12 bases not matched to a gene. CDR3 nucleotide sequence: TGTGCCAGTAGCATCCCCGGGACAGGGAAGGGCGAGCAGTACTTC. Its protein product is CASSIPGTGKGEQYF.

The rearrangement uses TRBV11-2 and TRBJ2-7, with 7 bases aligning to TRBD1. CDR3 length: 14 amino acids. The germline V gene encodes CDR1 SGHAT and CDR2 FQNNGV. J gave up 4 bases and V 5 bases, and 8 bases lay outside the gene matches. CDR3 loop: CASSQGQPPYEQYF. CDR3 nucleotide sequence: TGTGCCAGCAGCCAGGGACAGCCCCCTTACGAGCAGTACTTC. The full variable domain, with the rest looked up from reference TRBV11-2 and TRBJ2-7, is EAGVAQSPRYKIIEKRQSVAFWCNPISGHATLYWYQQILGQGPKLLIQFQNNGVVDDSQLPKDRFSAERLKGVDSTLKIQPAKLEDSAVYLCASSQGQPPYEQYFGPGTRLTVT.

This chain connects TRBV5-6 to TRBJ1-2; the D is unclear. The CDR3 consists of 13 residues. V dropped 0 bases and J dropped 8 bases, with 11 bases sitting between them. Germline V gene data show CDR1 as SGHDT and CDR2 as YYEEEE. CDR3 residues: CASSLDRPRGYTF. In DNA form, the CDR3 reads TGTGCCAGCAGCTTGGACCGACCCAGGGGCTACACCTTC.